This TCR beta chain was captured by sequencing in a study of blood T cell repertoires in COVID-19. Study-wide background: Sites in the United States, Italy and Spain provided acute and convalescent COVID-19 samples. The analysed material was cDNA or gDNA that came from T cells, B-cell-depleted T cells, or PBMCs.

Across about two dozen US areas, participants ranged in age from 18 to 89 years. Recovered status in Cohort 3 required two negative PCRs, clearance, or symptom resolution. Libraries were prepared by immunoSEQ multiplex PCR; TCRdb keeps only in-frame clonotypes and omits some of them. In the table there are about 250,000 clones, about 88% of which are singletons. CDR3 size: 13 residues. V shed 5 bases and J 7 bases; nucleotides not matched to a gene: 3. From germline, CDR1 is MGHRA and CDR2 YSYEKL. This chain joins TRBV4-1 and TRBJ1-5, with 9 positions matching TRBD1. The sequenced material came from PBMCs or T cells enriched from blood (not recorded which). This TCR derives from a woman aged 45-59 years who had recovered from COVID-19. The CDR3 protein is CASSGTGRQPQHF. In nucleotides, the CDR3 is TGCGCCAGCAGCGGGACAGGGAGACAGCCCCAGCATTTT.